Each of the 14 T cell receptor beta chains below was sequenced from the same sample in a study of T cell responses to AZD1222 COVID-19 vaccine. Sequenced by immunoSEQ multiplex PCR; TCRdb stores in-frame clones only, minus some. This table has roughly 120,000 clones, roughly nine tenths appearing once. The material sequenced was peripheral blood, taken on day 0 of AZD1222 vaccination. The source is an adult in good health.

V gene TRBV5-1 combines with J gene TRBJ2-7, with 10 bases that match TRBD2. Germline CDR1 SGHRS, CDR2 YFSETQ. This CDR3 is built from 18 residues. The trim removed 4 bases at V and 0 bases at J, leaving 13 bases unmatched. CDR3 in amino acids: CASSPDRGAGGPSYEQYF. For the CDR3, the DNA is TGCGCCAGCAGCCCGGATCGTGGAGCGGGAGGGCCCTCCTACGAGCAGTACTTC.

This chain joins TRBV5-1 and TRBJ2-1; no clear D gene. In germline, CDR1 is SGHRS, CDR2 YFSETQ. Trimming shortened V by 1 base and J by 4 bases, and 6 bases separated the two germline ends. This CDR3 has 13 residues. The DNA of the CDR3 is TGCGCCAGCAGCTTGCAAAAGTACAATGAGCAGTTCTTC. It is translated as CASSLQKYNEQFF.

The V gene is TRBV15, the J gene TRBJ1-4; no definite D call. The V end was cut by 6 bases, the J end by 0 bases, with 11 bases between. CDR1 LNHNV and CDR2 YYDKDF come from the germline V gene (reference sequence). The CDR3 covers 15 residues. CDR3 region: CATRADFATNEKLFF. Written as DNA, the CDR3 is TGTGCCACCAGAGCCGACTTTGCAACTAATGAAAAACTGTTTTTT. Based on the CDR3 plus reference TRBV15 and TRBJ1-4, the full variable domain is DAMVIQNPRYQVTQFGKPVTLSCSQTLNHNVMYWYQQKSSQAPKLLFHYYDKDFNNEADTPDNFQSRRPNTSFCFLDIRSPGLGDTAMYLCATRADFATNEKLFFGSGTQLSVL.

The chain couples TRBV5-4 to TRBJ2-7, with TRBD1 matching 11 bases. Germline CDR1 reads SGHNT; CDR2 reads YYREEE (reference sequence). The CDR3 runs 15 residues. V trimming: 0 bases; J trimming: 5 bases; junction bases outside the gene matches: 4. The CDR3 sequence: CASSLAGQGENEQYF. CDR3 in DNA: TGTGCCAGCAGCTTGGCGGGACAGGGGGAAAACGAGCAGTACTTC.

V gene TRBV7-9 combines with J gene TRBJ2-7, with D tentatively TRBD2 (6 bases). The length of the CDR3 is 16 residues. Trimming cost V 5 bases and J 2 bases, with 19 bases left between them. The germline CDR1 and CDR2 sequences are SEHNR and FQNEAQ (reference sequence). CDR3 amino acids: CASSRTLASAPYEQYF. In DNA form, the CDR3 reads TGTGCCAGCAGCCGGACACTAGCCTCGGCTCCCTACGAGCAGTACTTC.

This clone was picked up a small number of times. This rearrangement joins TRBV4-1 to TRBJ1-4; 8 nucleotides match TRBD1. This CDR3 comprises 14 residues. V was clipped by 4 bases and J by 4 bases; unmatched bases: 2. Per germline, CDR1 MGHRA and CDR2 YSYEKL. The CDR3 DNA reads as TGCGCCAGCAGCCCGGGACAGGATAATGAAAAACTGTTTTTT. This codes for CASSPGQDNEKLFF.

V gene TRBV7-9 combines with J gene TRBJ1-1; D gene uncertain. Trimming cost V 2 bases and J 7 bases, with 17 bases left between them. Germline CDR1 and CDR2: SEHNR and FQNEAQ (reference sequence). There are 15 residues in the CDR3. CDR3 region: CASSLRAVEIGEAFF. CDR3 DNA: TGTGCCAGCAGCTTACGTGCGGTTGAGATTGGTGAAGCTTTCTTT.

V is TRBV25-1 and J is TRBJ1-6, with D perhaps TRBD1 (5 bases). Per germline, CDR1 MGHDK and CDR2 SYGVNS. V lost 3 bases and J lost 7, with 16 bases in between. The CDR3 length is 16 residues. This CDR3 is CASSDNIGAGNSPLHF. The CDR3 region has the DNA TGTGCCAGCAGTGACAATATCGGGGCTGGCAATTCACCCCTCCACTTT.

The chain recombines TRBV9 with TRBJ2-2; no clear D. Germline lookup yields CDR1 SGDLS and CDR2 YYNGEE. The CDR3 consists of 15 residues. The V end lost 0 bases, the J end lost 4 bases, and 10 bases lay between the germline ends. The CDR3 protein is CASSVDIGSTGELFF. CDR3 DNA: TGTGCCAGCAGCGTAGACATAGGATCCACCGGGGAGCTGTTTTTT.

The chain joins TRBV19 to TRBJ2-1; no clear D gene. V was trimmed by 4 bases and J by 10 bases, leaving 14 bases between them. Germline-derived CDR1 and CDR2 are LNHDA and SQIVND (reference sequence). This CDR3 has 13 residues. CDR3 loop: CASSTRTQGEQFF. The CDR3 region has the DNA TGTGCCAGTAGTACCCGTACCCAAGGAGAGCAGTTCTTC.

The rearrangement links TRBV5-6 to TRBJ2-5, with 9 bases identical to TRBD1. In germline, CDR1 is SGHDT, CDR2 YYEEEE. The junction had 10 bases not matched to a gene; V was cut back by 5 bases and J by 5 bases. This CDR3 is built from 15 residues. The CDR3 DNA reads as TGTGCCAGCAGGAGAAGGGACAGGGCCGGGGAGACCCAGTACTTC. Encoded protein: CASRRRDRAGETQYF.

The chain couples TRBV6-5 to TRBJ2-7, with D hard to call. Germline-derived CDR1 and CDR2 are MNHEY and SVGAGI. V lost 5 bases to trimming and J lost 3 bases, with 14 bases between them. This CDR3 is built from 14 residues. The CDR3 is CASSPPGPGYEQYF. For the CDR3, the DNA is TGTGCCAGCAGTCCCCCCGGCCCGGGCTACGAGCAGTACTTC.

The chain uses TRBV4-3 and TRBJ2-6; no firm D call. The V end lost 1 base, the J end lost 0 bases, and 16 bases lay between the germline ends. The CDR3 sequence is 19 residues long. Germline lookup yields CDR1 LGHNA and CDR2 YSLEER. The CDR3, as DNA: TGCGCCAGCAGCCAAGGCGGCCCCCCCCTCCACTCTGGGGCCAACGTCCTGACTTTC. Its translation: CASSQGGPPLHSGANVLTF.

V and J are TRBV6-5 and TRBJ2-1; no reliable D call. The CDR3 is 11 amino acids. The V gene's germline CDR1 is MNHEY and CDR2 SVGAGI. V shed 2 bases and J shed 10 bases, with 6 bases lying between them. CDR3 in amino acids: CASSYALEQFF. The CDR3 DNA reads TGTGCCAGCAGTTACGCTCTCGAGCAGTTCTTC.